One and the same sample provided the 20 T cell receptor beta chains below, sequenced in a study of blood T cells in healthy people across ages. Alongside a J-beta primer mix, a sample-barcoded 5' primer served in a second PCR lasting roughly 7 to 12 cycles. Using its own MiXCR run on the 5' RACE reads, TCRdb lists one record per CDR3 protein. The sample gives about 1 million distinct CDR3 sequences, 40% to 45% of which show up once; 15% to 20% is in the top ten. The specimen was blood. These receptors all come from a woman in her sixties in good health.

This rearrangement joins TRBV25-1 to TRBJ2-3; the match to TRBD1 covers 7 bases. Trimming took 5 bases from V and 2 from J; bases not matched to a gene: 10. This CDR3 has 16 residues. Germline V gives CDR1 MGHDK, CDR2 SYGVNS. DNA of the CDR3: TGTGCCAGCAGTTTTGGGGGACAGCAACTCACAGATACGCAGTATTTT. Protein sequence: CASSFGGQQLTDTQYF.

The chain combines TRBV6-5 with TRBJ2-5; D is possibly TRBD2 (7 bases). Trimming cost V 2 bases and J 11 bases, with 18 bases left between them. There are 14 residues in the CDR3. Germline V gene data show CDR1 as MNHEY and CDR2 as SVGAGI. Written as DNA, the CDR3 is TGTGCCAGCAGTTACCTGGAGGGGGGAGGGGAGCAGTACTTC. It yields the protein CASSYLEGGGEQYF.

The chain has TRBV27 and TRBJ2-4, with TRBD2 matching over 10 bases. With 5 bases clipped from V and 13 bases from J, the junction kept 14 bases outside the gene matches. In germline, CDR1 is MNHEY, CDR2 SMNVEV (reference sequence). CDR3 size: 15 residues. CDR3 sequence: CASSTRTSGGCEQYF. DNA of the CDR3: TGTGCCAGCAGTACCAGGACTAGCGGTGGTTGTGAGCAGTACTTC.

With regard to this clonotype: A single base separates this from a much larger clone, so it may be a read error. The chain links TRBV10-3 to TRBJ2-7; no clear D gene. Germline CDR1 ENHRY, CDR2 SYGVKD. The CDR3 contains 13 residues. The CDR3 coding sequence is TGTGCCGTCAGTGAGTCCGCAAGTAACGAGCAGTACTTC. Its protein is CAVSESASNEQYF.

This clonotype was counted between two and nine times. The chain is built from TRBV12-3 or TRBV12-4 and TRBJ2-3, with 9 bases fitting TRBD2. There are 14 residues in the CDR3. Trimming cost V 7 bases and J 4 bases; bases outside gene matches: 6. CDR3 residues: CASKNSGSSDTQYF. CDR3 sequence (DNA): TGTGCCAGCAAGAATAGCGGGAGTTCAGATACGCAGTATTTT.

The gene calls are TRBV20-1 and TRBJ2-7; D possibly uses TRBD1 or TRBD2 (5 bases each). The CDR3 extends over 15 amino acids. Deletions cut 4 bases from V and 3 bases from J, with 19 bases between. Germline CDR1 reads DFQATT; CDR2 reads SNEGSKA (reference sequence). The CDR3 sequence is CSAKDSGTGHYEQYF. The CDR3 nucleotides are TGCAGTGCTAAGGATTCCGGGACCGGACACTACGAGCAGTACTTC.

The CDR3: CASSTSGIGEQYF. CDR3 sequence (DNA): TGTGCCAGCAGCACTAGCGGGATAGGGGAGCAGTACTTC. This rearrangement joins TRBV11-2 to TRBJ2-7, with TRBD2 matching 10 bases. Germline values: CDR1 SGHAT, CDR2 FQNNGV. V trimming: 5 bases; J trimming: 7 bases; junction bases outside the gene matches: 5. This CDR3 has 13 amino acids.

Remarks on this clonotype: The junction departs from the called germline gene at one end, perhaps through a read error. The V gene is TRBV12-3 or TRBV12-4, the J gene TRBJ1-5; unclear D gene. The CDR3 covers 15 residues. The CDR3 is CASSPARVSNRPQHF. The CDR3 region has the DNA TGTGCCAGCAGCCCCGCGAGGGTGAGCAATCGGCCCCAGCATTTT.

The chain carries TRBV20-1 and TRBJ2-5; the D is unclear. Trimming pared 0 bases from V and 2 bases from J, leaving 13 bases between. This CDR3 is built from 15 residues. The germline CDR1 and CDR2 sequences are DFQATT and SNEGSKA (reference sequence). The CDR3 loop is CSARDLRTYQETQYF. CDR3 DNA sequence: TGCAGTGCTAGAGATCTTAGGACGTATCAAGAGACCCAGTACTTC.

The chain recombines TRBV27 with TRBJ1-6, with a weak D call TRBD1 (6 bases). The CDR3 length is 16 residues. Germline lookup yields CDR1 MNHEY and CDR2 SMNVEV (reference sequence). The V end lost 8 bases, the J end lost 10 bases, and 24 bases lay between the germline ends. CDR3 region: CASAEYPGQRTSPLHF. CDR3 coding DNA: TGTGCCAGCGCGGAATACCCGGGACAAAGAACGTCACCCCTCCACTTT.

In its sample, this clonotype was seen a few times. In nucleotides, the CDR3 is TGTGCCAGCAGCACTGGAGGGGGCTGGGAGCAGTACTTC. It specifies CASSTGGGWEQYF. The chain is built from TRBV9 and TRBJ2-7; a possible D gene is TRBD1 (7 bases). Germline CDR1 reads SGDLS; CDR2 reads YYNGEE. This CDR3 is built from 13 residues. V was cut by 4 bases and J by 7 bases, with 15 bases left in between.

The chain combines TRBV20-1 with TRBJ2-6; TRBD1 might be the D (6 bases). The V and J ends lost 0 bases and 0 bases respectively, with 12 bases between them. This CDR3 is 17 amino acids long. Germline lookup yields CDR1 DFQATT and CDR2 SNEGSKA (reference sequence). The CDR3 DNA reads as TGCAGTGCTAGAGAAGCAACAGGGACCTCTGGGGCCAACGTCCTGACTTTC. Its translation: CSAREATGTSGANVLTF.

There are many counts of this clonotype. This chain uses TRBV5-1 with TRBJ2-3, with 8 nucleotides matching TRBD1. Germline values: CDR1 SGHRS, CDR2 YFSETQ. The CDR3 totals 16 residues. Trimming removed 4 bases from V and 0 bases from J; junction bases left unmatched: 7. CDR3 residues: CASSGTGQPSTDTQYF. CDR3 coding DNA: TGCGCCAGCAGCGGGACAGGTCAACCTAGCACAGATACGCAGTATTTT. The whole variable domain, remainder taken from reference TRBV5-1 and TRBJ2-3, is KAGVTQTPRYLIKTRGQQVTLSCSPISGHRSVSWYQQTPGQGLQFLFEYFSETQRNKGNFPGRFSGRQFSNSRSEMNVSTLELGDSALYLCASSGTGQPSTDTQYFGPGTRLTVL.

This clonotype was seen a handful of times. The chain recombines TRBV6-2 or TRBV6-3 with TRBJ2-7; 7 nucleotides line up with TRBD1. The J segment lost 4 bases and the V segment lost 5 bases, leaving 5 bases of the junction unmatched. In germline, CDR1 is MNHEY, CDR2 SVGEGT. The CDR3 is made up of 13 amino acids. CDR3 in amino acids: CASSRDSLYEQYF. The CDR3, as DNA: TGTGCCAGCAGTCGGGACAGCCTGTACGAGCAGTACTTC.

J is TRBJ1-5 and V is TRBV6-1; D is possibly TRBD1 (6 bases). V lost 6 bases to trimming and J lost 0 bases, with 15 bases between them. CDR3 length: 16 residues. CDR1 and CDR2 (germline): MNHNS, SASEGT. Here the CDR3 DNA reads TGTGCCAGCAGAGCCGGGACACCCTATAGCAATCAGCCCCAGCATTTT. Translation: CASRAGTPYSNQPQHF.

The chain joins TRBV5-1 to TRBJ2-1; the match to TRBD2 covers 13 bases. After removal of 4 bases from V and 8 bases from J, the junction contained 9 bases not matched to a gene. Germline V lookup: CDR1 SGHRS, CDR2 YFSETQ. The CDR3 runs to 16 residues. The CDR3 nucleotides read TGCGCCAGCAGCCCGGGACTAGCGGGAATGAAGGATGAGCAGTTCTTC. This translates into CASSPGLAGMKDEQFF.

This chain uses TRBV12-3 or TRBV12-4 with TRBJ2-3; 10 bases agree with TRBD1. The V gene end was trimmed by 7 bases and the J gene end by 4 bases; junction bases not matched to a gene: 5. The CDR3 length is 14 residues. In DNA, the CDR3 is TGTGCCAGCATTGCGACAGGGGGCTCAGATACGCAGTATTTT. Translating it yields CASIATGGSDTQYF.

This clonotype was recorded a few times. The chain uses TRBV6-5 and TRBJ2-1; the D gene is possibly TRBD2 (5 bases). Germline V gives CDR1 MNHEY, CDR2 SVGAGI. CDR3 length: 15 amino acids. The V end was cut by 2 bases, the J end by 0 bases, with 8 bases between. CDR3 amino acids: CASSYAGSSYNEQFF. The DNA for the CDR3 is TGTGCCAGCAGTTACGCGGGTAGCTCCTACAATGAGCAGTTCTTC.

The chain joins TRBV28 to TRBJ2-1; 12 bases line up with TRBD2. V gave up 2 bases and J gave up 4 bases; unmatched junction bases: 3. The germline gives CDR1 MDHEN, CDR2 SYDVKM. The CDR3 loop spans 16 amino acids. CDR3 loop: CASSLPLAGGYNEQFF. For the CDR3, the DNA is TGTGCCAGCAGTTTACCACTAGCGGGAGGTTACAATGAGCAGTTCTTC.

This clonotype was found a few times. This rearrangement joins TRBV10-3 to TRBJ2-5; TRBD2 aligns across 10 bases. The CDR3 runs 15 residues. Trimming took 2 bases from V and 7 from J; bases not matched to a gene: 7. Looked up from germline, CDR1 is ENHRY and CDR2 is SYGVKD. In DNA form, the CDR3 reads TGTGCCATCAGTGAGCCGGGACTAGCGAGGGGGACCCAGTACTTC. Protein: CAISEPGLARGTQYF.